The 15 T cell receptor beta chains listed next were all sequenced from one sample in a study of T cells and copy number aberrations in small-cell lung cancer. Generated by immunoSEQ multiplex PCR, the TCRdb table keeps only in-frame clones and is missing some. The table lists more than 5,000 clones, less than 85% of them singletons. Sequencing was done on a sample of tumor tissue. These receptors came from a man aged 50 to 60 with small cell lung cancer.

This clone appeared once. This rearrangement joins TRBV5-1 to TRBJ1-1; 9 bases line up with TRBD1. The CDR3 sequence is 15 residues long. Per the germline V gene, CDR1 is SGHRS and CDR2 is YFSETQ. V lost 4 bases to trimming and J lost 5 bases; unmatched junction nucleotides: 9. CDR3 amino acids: CASSLEPGQGTEAFF. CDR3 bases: TGCGCCAGCAGCCTTGAACCGGGACAGGGAACTGAAGCTTTCTTT.

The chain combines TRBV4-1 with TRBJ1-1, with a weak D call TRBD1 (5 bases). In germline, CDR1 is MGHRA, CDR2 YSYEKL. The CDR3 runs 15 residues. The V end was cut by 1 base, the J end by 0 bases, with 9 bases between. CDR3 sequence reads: CASSQVGDMNTEAFF. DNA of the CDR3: TGCGCCAGCAGCCAAGTGGGGGATATGAACACTGAAGCTTTCTTT.

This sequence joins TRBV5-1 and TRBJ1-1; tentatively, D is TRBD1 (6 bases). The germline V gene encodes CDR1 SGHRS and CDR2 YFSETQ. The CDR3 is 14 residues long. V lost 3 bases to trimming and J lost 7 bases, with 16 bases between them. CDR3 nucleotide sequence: TGCGCCAGCAGCTCCAGGACAGTACCAAATGAAGCTTTCTTT. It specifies CASSSRTVPNEAFF.

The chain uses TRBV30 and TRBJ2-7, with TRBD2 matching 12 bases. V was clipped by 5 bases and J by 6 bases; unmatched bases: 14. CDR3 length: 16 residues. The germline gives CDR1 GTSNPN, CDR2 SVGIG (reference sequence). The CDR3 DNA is TGTGCCTGGGTGGTAGCTAGCGGGAGGGCCTCTTTCGAGCAGTACTTC. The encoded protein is CAWVVASGRASFEQYF.

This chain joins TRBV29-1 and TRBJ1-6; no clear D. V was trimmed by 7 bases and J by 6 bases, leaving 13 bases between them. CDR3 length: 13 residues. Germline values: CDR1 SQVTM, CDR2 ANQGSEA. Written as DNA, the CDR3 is TGCAGCGCCGGGGTGGTTAGTAATTCACCCCTCCACTTT. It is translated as CSAGVVSNSPLHF.

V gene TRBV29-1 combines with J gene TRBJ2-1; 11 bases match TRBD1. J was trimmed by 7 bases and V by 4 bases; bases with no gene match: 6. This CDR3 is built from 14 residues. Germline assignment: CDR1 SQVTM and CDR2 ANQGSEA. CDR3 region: CSVVSGQGANEQFF. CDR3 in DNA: TGCAGCGTTGTGAGCGGACAGGGGGCTAATGAGCAGTTCTTC.

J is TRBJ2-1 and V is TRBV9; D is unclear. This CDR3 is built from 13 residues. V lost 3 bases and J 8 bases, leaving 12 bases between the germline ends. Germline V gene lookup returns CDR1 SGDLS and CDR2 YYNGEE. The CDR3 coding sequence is TGTGCCAGCAGCGCCGATAGAAAGGATGAGCAGTTCTTC. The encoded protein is CASSADRKDEQFF.

The CDR3 DNA follows: TGTGCCAGCAGCTTGCAGGGTTATAGCAATCAGCCCCAGCATTTT. Its protein product is CASSLQGYSNQPQHF. This chain connects TRBV5-5 to TRBJ1-5, with D tentatively TRBD1 (5 bases). Between the trimmed V and J ends, which lost 1 base and 0 bases, there was a span of 8 bases. This CDR3 is 15 amino acids long. Germline CDR1 SGHKS, CDR2 YYEKEE (reference sequence).

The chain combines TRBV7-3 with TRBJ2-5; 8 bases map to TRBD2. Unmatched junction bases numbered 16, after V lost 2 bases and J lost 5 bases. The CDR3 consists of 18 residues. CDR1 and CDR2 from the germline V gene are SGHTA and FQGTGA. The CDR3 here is CASSLGLAGRSRGETQYF. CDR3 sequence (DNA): TGTGCCAGCAGCTTAGGTCTAGCGGGCCGGTCGAGGGGGGAGACCCAGTACTTC.

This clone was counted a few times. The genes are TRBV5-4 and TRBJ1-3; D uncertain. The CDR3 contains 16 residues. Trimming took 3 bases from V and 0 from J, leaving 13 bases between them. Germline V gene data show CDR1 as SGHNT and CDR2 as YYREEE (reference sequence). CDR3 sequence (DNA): TGTGCCAGCAGCTCGGGTGGATCGAACTCTGGAAACACCATATATTTT. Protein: CASSSGGSNSGNTIYF.

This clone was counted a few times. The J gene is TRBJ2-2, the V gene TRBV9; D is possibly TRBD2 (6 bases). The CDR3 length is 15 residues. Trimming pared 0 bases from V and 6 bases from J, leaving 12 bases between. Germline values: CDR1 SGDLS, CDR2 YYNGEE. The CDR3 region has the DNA TGTGCCAGCAGCGTAGCTAAACTAGCATCCGGGGAGCTGTTTTTT. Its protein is CASSVAKLASGELFF.

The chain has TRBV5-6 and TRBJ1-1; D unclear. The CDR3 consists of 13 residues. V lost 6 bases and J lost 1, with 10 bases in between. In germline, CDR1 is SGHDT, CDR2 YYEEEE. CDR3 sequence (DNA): TGTGCCAGCAACCGAATAGGGAACACTGAAGCTTTCTTT. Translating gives CASNRIGNTEAFF.

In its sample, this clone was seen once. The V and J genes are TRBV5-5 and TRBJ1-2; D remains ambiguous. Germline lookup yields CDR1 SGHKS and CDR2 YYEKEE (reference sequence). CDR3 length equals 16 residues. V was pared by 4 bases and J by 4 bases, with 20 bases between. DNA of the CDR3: TGTGCCAGCAGCCTGGAATTGAACCCCAGAGGCTATGGCTACACCTTC. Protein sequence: CASSLELNPRGYGYTF.

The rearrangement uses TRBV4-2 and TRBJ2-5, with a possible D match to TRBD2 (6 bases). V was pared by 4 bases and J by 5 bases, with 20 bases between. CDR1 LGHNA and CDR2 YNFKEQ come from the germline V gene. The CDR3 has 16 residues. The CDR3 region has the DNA TGTGCCAGCAGCCCTATGGGGGGTATAGAGGGGGAGACCCAGTACTTC. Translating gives CASSPMGGIEGETQYF.

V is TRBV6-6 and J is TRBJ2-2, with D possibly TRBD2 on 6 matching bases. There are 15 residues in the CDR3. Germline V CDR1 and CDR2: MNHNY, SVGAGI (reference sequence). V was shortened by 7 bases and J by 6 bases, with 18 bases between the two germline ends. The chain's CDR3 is CASIVGPTRAGELFF. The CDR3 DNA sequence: TGTGCCAGCATTGTGGGCCCGACTAGGGCCGGGGAGCTGTTTTTT.